The 5 T cell receptor beta chains reported below all come from one sample, sequenced in a study of blood T cell repertoires in COVID-19. The repertoire was sequenced with immunoSEQ multiplex PCR; TCRdb's copy has only in-frame clones and lacks some. The sample comprises 350,000 to 550,000 clones, 70% to 90% of which are singletons, and roughly 1.8% rests with the top ten. The sample was PBMCs or T cells enriched from blood (not recorded which). Source of these receptors: a young woman with acute COVID-19.

This rearrangement joins TRBV2 to TRBJ2-7, with 15 bases identical to TRBD2. CDR3 length: 16 residues. Germline CDR1 and CDR2: SNHLY and FYNNEI. With V trimmed by 6 bases and J by 2 bases, 5 bases remained unmatched. The CDR3 region is CASRGLAGGTTYEQYF. The CDR3 bases are TGTGCCAGCAGGGGACTAGCGGGAGGAACTACCTACGAGCAGTACTTC.

CDR3 region: CASNRLRGSQPQHF. CDR3 coding DNA: TGTGCCAGCAACCGCCTACGGGGTTCCCAGCCCCAGCATTTT. V is TRBV7-9 and J is TRBJ1-5; D call uncertain. The V gene lost 7 bases and the J gene lost 7 bases, with 17 bases spanning the gap. CDR1 and CDR2 (germline): SEHNR, FQNEAQ (reference sequence). The CDR3 spans 14 residues.

V usage is TRBV2 and J usage is TRBJ2-1, with D unclear. Between the trimmed V and J ends, which lost 7 bases and 8 bases, there was a span of 6 bases. Germline V gene sequence: CDR1 SNHLY, CDR2 FYNNEI. The CDR3 has 10 amino acids. CDR3 DNA: TGTGCCAGCAAACTGGATGAGCAGTTCTTC. It specifies CASKLDEQFF. Complete variable domain (other parts from reference TRBV2 and TRBJ2-1): EPEVTQTPSHQVTQMGQEVILRCVPISNHLYFYWYRQILGQKVEFLVSFYNNEISEKSEIFDDQFSVERPDGSNFTLKIRSTKLEDSAMYFCASKLDEQFFGPGTRLTVL.

This clone appeared once. The junction departs from the called germline gene at one end, perhaps through a read error. V gene TRBV2 combines with J gene TRBJ2-1; the match to TRBD2 covers 9 bases. CDR1 is SNHLY, CDR2 FYNNEI, per germline. The length of the CDR3 is 14 residues. The CDR3, as DNA: TGTGCCAGCAGTAAAGCGGGAGGAGGTAGTGAGCAGTTCTTC. Its protein product is CASSKAGGGSEQFF.

This chain uses TRBV20-1 with TRBJ1-1; 7 bases match TRBD1. The CDR3 covers 11 residues. Germline CDR1 and CDR2: DFQATT and SNEGSKA (reference sequence). The junction had 6 bases not matched to a gene; V was cut back by 7 bases and J by 7 bases. The CDR3: CSGQGASEAFF. CDR3 bases: TGCAGTGGACAGGGCGCCAGTGAAGCTTTCTTT.